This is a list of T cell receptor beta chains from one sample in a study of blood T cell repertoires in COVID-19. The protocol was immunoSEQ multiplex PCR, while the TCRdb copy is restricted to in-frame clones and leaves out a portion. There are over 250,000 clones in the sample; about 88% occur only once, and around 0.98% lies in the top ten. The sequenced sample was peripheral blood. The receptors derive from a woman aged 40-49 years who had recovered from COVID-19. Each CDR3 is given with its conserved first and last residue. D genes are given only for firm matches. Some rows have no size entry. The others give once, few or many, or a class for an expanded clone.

TGTGCCAGCACTCCTTCAGGGGGTCGGAACTACGAGCAGTACTTC,CASTPSGGRNYEQYF,TRBV27,few,TRBJ2-7,TRBD1
TGTGCCAGCAGTCCGACTAGCGGGAGGGGGGAGACCCAGTACTTC,CASSPTSGRGETQYF,TRBV7-2,-,TRBJ2-5,TRBD2
TGTGCCATCAGTGGCTGGACAGGGGCGTCTGGGGCCAACGTCCTGACTTTC,CAISGWTGASGANVLTF,TRBV10-3,few,TRBJ2-6,TRBD1
TGTGCCAGCAGTTACGGGGGGGATAATTCACCCCTCCACTTT,CASSYGGDNSPLHF,TRBV6-5,-,TRBJ1-6,-
TGTGCCAGCTCACCACGGACAGGGACCCTGGCTGTGGGCTACACCTTC,CASSPRTGTLAVGYTF,TRBV18,-,TRBJ1-2,TRBD1
TGTGCCACCAGCAGGCCCACCCTAGCGGCCTCCTACGAGCAGTACTTC,CATSRPTLAASYEQYF,TRBV15,-,TRBJ2-7,TRBD2
TGTGCCAGCAGCTTTTCAGGGGCCAGCAATCAGCCCCAGCATTTT,CASSFSGASNQPQHF,TRBV7-3,-,TRBJ1-5,-
TGTGCCAGCAGCCAAGTGGCGGGGGCGGTCACCGGGGAGCTGTTTTTT,CASSQVAGAVTGELFF,TRBV14,once,TRBJ2-2,-
TGTGCCAGCAGTTTACGTAGGACTAGCGGGAGGGCCCCCCCAGATACGCAGTATTTT,CASSLRRTSGRAPPDTQYF,TRBV27,-,TRBJ2-3,TRBD2
TGTGCCTGGAGTGTAAAGGGACAGGGGCGGCTCAACACTGAAGCTTTCTTT,CAWSVKGQGRLNTEAFF,TRBV30,once,TRBJ1-1,TRBD1
TGTGCCACCAGTGATCCGAGGGCAGGGGGCCCCTACGAGCAGTACTTC,CATSDPRAGGPYEQYF,TRBV24-1,few,TRBJ2-7,TRBD1
TGTGCCAGCAGCCCCGGGACTACCCGCTCCTACGAGCAGTACTTC,CASSPGTTRSYEQYF,TRBV5-5,-,TRBJ2-7,TRBD2
TGTGCCAGCAAGGGACAGGGGGCGAGTACTGAAGCTTTCTTT,CASKGQGASTEAFF,TRBV2,-,TRBJ1-1,TRBD1
TGTGCCAGCAGCTTAAACCCGACTAGCGGGCCTGGGGAGCAGTTCTTC,CASSLNPTSGPGEQFF,TRBV11-3,-,TRBJ2-1,TRBD2
TGTGCCAGCAGCAACCGGGACAGGGCCACAGATACGCAGTATTTT,CASSNRDRATDTQYF,TRBV11-2,-,TRBJ2-3,TRBD1
TGTGCCAGCATGGGTGGGGCGGACTATGGCTACACCTTC,CASMGGADYGYTF,TRBV6-6,-,TRBJ1-2,-
TGTGCCAGTAGTTTTGGGAGATCCGAGCAGTACTTC,CASSFGRSEQYF,TRBV19,many,TRBJ2-7,-
TGTGCCATCAGTGGGACAGGGGCGACTACCTATGGCTACACCTTC,CAISGTGATTYGYTF,TRBV10-3,-,TRBJ1-2,TRBD1
TGTGCCAGCAGCCAAGGGGACTCCTGGGGCTATGGCTACACCTTC,CASSQGDSWGYGYTF,TRBV4-2,-,TRBJ1-2,-
TGTGCCAGCGGCTTCACAGGGGGCGCCCAGCCCCAGCATTTT,CASGFTGGAQPQHF,TRBV6-5,-,TRBJ1-5,TRBD1
TGTGCCAGCGGTGACAGGGGGCCAGGGGACATTCAGTACTTC,CASGDRGPGDIQYF,TRBV7-2,-,TRBJ2-4,TRBD1
TGTGCCAGCAGCTTGACAGGGGGCGCGAACACCGGGGAGCTGTTTTTT,CASSLTGGANTGELFF,TRBV7-9,-,TRBJ2-2,TRBD1
TGTGCCAGCAGCTTATTAGGGGGCCCCACCTACGAGCAGTACTTC,CASSLLGGPTYEQYF,TRBV11-3,-,TRBJ2-7,TRBD1
TGTGCCAGCAGTGACTCAGCTAGCGGGAGCGACGAGCAGTACTTC,CASSDSASGSDEQYF,TRBV6-4,-,TRBJ2-7,TRBD2
TGTGCCAGCAGTGGGGGGACTAGCGGGAAGCAGTTCTTC,CASSGGTSGKQFF,TRBV9,once,TRBJ2-1,TRBD2
TGTGCCAGCAGCGCCTCCCAGCGGGGTGCCGGGGAGCTGTTTTTT,CASSASQRGAGELFF,TRBV7-2,-,TRBJ2-2,TRBD2
TGTGCCTGGAGGGGGGGAACATCGAACACTGAAGCTTTCTTT,CAWRGGTSNTEAFF,TRBV30,-,TRBJ1-1,-
TGTGCCAGCTCACCACCGGGAGTCACTAGCAATCAGCCCCAGCATTTT,CASSPPGVTSNQPQHF,TRBV18,-,TRBJ1-5,-
TGTGCCAGCAGCCAAACCGGACAGGCGAACACCGGGGAGCTGTTTTTT,CASSQTGQANTGELFF,TRBV9,once,TRBJ2-2,TRBD1
TGCAGTGCTAGAGAGGGGCCATACACCTTC,CSAREGPYTF,TRBV20-1,-,TRBJ1-2,-
TGTGCCAGCAGCTTAGGGTTGCCGTTGTTGGGACTAGCGTACAATGAGCAGTTCTTC,CASSLGLPLLGLAYNEQFF,TRBV7-8,-,TRBJ2-1,TRBD2
TGTGCCAGCGTGGGGGCGGCTGGGGCCAACGTCCTGACTTTC,CASVGAAGANVLTF,TRBV2,-,TRBJ2-6,-
TGTGCCAGCAGCCGGACTGCAGCCTACGAGCAGTACTTC,CASSRTAAYEQYF,TRBV25-1,-,TRBJ2-7,-
TGTGCCAGCAGCCGAGGGGGGGGGTATACTGAAGCTTTCTTT,CASSRGGGYTEAFF,TRBV4-2,-,TRBJ1-1,-
TGTGCCAGCAGCCACCGGGACAGGGGTGAAAAACTGTTTTTT,CASSHRDRGEKLFF,TRBV6-5,-,TRBJ1-4,TRBD1
TGTGCCAGTAGTATGGGGGGGATCGGGCTAGCGGGAGGGTCTGGCCACCAAAATGAGCAGTTCTTC,CASSMGGIGLAGGSGHQNEQFF,TRBV19,-,TRBJ2-1,TRBD2
TGTGCCAGCAGACCCGGGGGGGCGGGGACCCAGTACTTC,CASRPGGAGTQYF,TRBV6-5,once,TRBJ2-5,TRBD2
TGTGCCAGCAGTAAGACTAGCGGGGCAACCTACGAGCAGTACTTC,CASSKTSGATYEQYF,TRBV6-6,-,TRBJ2-7,TRBD2
TGTGCCACCAGTGACTCGGGACAGGGTAAGGAGACCCAGTACTTC,CATSDSGQGKETQYF,TRBV24-1,-,TRBJ2-5,TRBD1
TGTGCCAGCAGCTTGGTGGTGGGAGGCGGAGCTAGCACAGATACGCAGTATTTT,CASSLVVGGGASTDTQYF,TRBV5-6,-,TRBJ2-3,-
TGTGCCTGGAGTGCAGGAAGACCCAATGAGCAGTTCTTC,CAWSAGRPNEQFF,TRBV30,-,TRBJ2-1,-
TGTGCCAGCAGGGGGACTAGAAGGAGGTACGAGCAGTACTTC,CASRGTRRRYEQYF,TRBV25-1,-,TRBJ2-7,TRBD2
TGCGCCAGCAGCCAAGATAGTAACAGGGGCAGGGGAAAACTGTTTTTT,CASSQDSNRGRGKLFF,TRBV4-3,-,TRBJ1-4,TRBD1
TGTGCCAGCAGCCAAGATCAGGGGAACTATGGCTACACCTTC,CASSQDQGNYGYTF,TRBV4-2,once,TRBJ1-2,-
TGCGCCAGCAGCCCCGACAGCCCCAATCAGCCCCAGCATTTT,CASSPDSPNQPQHF,TRBV5-1,few,TRBJ1-5,-
TGTGCCAGCAGCTTAGAGGCTAGCGGGTCCTACGAGCAGTACTTC,CASSLEASGSYEQYF,TRBV11-3,-,TRBJ2-7,TRBD2
TGTGCCAGCAGCCCTGCGGCCCGTGGCTACACCTTC,CASSPAARGYTF,TRBV7-6,once,TRBJ1-2,-
TGTGCCACCAGTGATGGCGGAGCCTACAATGAGCAGTTCTTC,CATSDGGAYNEQFF,TRBV24-1,-,TRBJ2-1,-
TGTGCCACCAGTGATTTGGGGGGCTTGGGCGCAGATACGCAGTATTTT,CATSDLGGLGADTQYF,TRBV24-1,-,TRBJ2-3,-
TGTGCCTGGAGGTCGACAACTTGGGCTGAAGCTTTCTTT,CAWRSTTWAEAFF,TRBV30,-,TRBJ1-1,-
TGTGCCAGCAGTTACCCGGGGGGTACGCAGTATTTT,CASSYPGGTQYF,TRBV6-2/TRBV6-3,-,TRBJ2-3,TRBD2